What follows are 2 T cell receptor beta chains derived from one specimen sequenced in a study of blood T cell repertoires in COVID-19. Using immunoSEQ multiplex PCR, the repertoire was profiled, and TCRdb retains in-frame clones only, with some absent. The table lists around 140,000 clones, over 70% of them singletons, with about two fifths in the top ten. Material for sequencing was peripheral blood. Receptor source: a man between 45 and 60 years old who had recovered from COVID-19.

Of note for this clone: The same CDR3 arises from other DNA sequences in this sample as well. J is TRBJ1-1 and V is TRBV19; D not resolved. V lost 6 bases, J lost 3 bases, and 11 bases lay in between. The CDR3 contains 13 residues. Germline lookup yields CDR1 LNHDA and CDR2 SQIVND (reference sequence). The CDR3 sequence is CASSSTGDTEAFF. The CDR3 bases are TGTGCCAGTAGCTCGACCGGGGACACTGAAGCTTTCTTT. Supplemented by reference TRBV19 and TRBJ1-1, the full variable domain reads DGGITQSPKYLFRKEGQNVTLSCEQNLNHDAMYWYRQDPGQGLRLIYYSQIVNDFQKGDIAEGYSVSREKKESFPLTVTSAQKNPTAFYLCASSSTGDTEAFFGQGTRLTVV.

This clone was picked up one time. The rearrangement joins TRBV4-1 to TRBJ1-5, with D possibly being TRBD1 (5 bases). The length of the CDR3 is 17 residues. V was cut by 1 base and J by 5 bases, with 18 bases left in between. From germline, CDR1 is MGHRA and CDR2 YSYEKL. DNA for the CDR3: TGCGCCAGCAGCCAAGGACCACCATCTTGGGGCTATCAGCCCCAGCATTTT. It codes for CASSQGPPSWGYQPQHF.